This TCR beta chain was captured in a study of T cell changes during pregnancy in multiple sclerosis. Sequencing was performed with immunoSEQ multiplex PCR; in TCRdb, only in-frame clones are kept and a portion is missing. There are 45,000 to 55,000 clones in the sample; around 92% occur only once, and 2% to 2.5% lies in the top ten. J lost 7 bases, V lost 7 bases, and 6 bases had no gene match. The germline V gene has CDR1 SQVTM and CDR2 ANQGSEA. This CDR3 spans 12 amino acids. The chain has TRBV29-1 and TRBJ2-4; 8 positions agree with TRBD1. The receptor comes from a female donor with multiple sclerosis, enrolled in a pregnancy study. Sequences were derived from peripheral blood, sampled in the third trimester of pregnancy. This chain's CDR3 is CSGTGLSNIQYF. The CDR3, as DNA: TGCAGCGGGACAGGGTTGTCGAACATTCAGTACTTC. The variable domain in full, with the rest retrieved from reference TRBV29-1 and TRBJ2-4, is SAVISQKPSRDICQRGTSLTIQCQVDSQVTMMFWYRQQPGQSLTLIATANQGSEATYESGFVIDKFPISRPNLTFSTLTVSNMSPEDSSIYLCSGTGLSNIQYFGAGTRLSVL.